Here is one TCR beta chain with its context. Clones were read by immunoSEQ multiplex PCR, and TCRdb kept only the in-frame ones, dropping some. The top ten hold 0.35% to 0.45% of the sample, which has 79,000 or so clones, 85% to 95% seen once. The data originate from a study of technical replicates of blood from a few donors. Germline assignment: CDR1 PRHDT and CDR2 FYEKMQ (reference sequence). This CDR3 is built from 15 residues. Trimming left V 0 bases short and J 3 bases short, with 12 bases between. The specimen sequenced was T cells isolated from PBMCs. This clonotype was obtained from a human donor in good health. The chain combines TRBV13 with TRBJ2-7, with a weak D call TRBD2 (6 bases). CDR3 sequence: CASSLGGGAGYEQYF. As DNA, the CDR3 is TGTGCCAGCAGCTTAGGGGGCGGAGCGGGCTACGAGCAGTACTTC.